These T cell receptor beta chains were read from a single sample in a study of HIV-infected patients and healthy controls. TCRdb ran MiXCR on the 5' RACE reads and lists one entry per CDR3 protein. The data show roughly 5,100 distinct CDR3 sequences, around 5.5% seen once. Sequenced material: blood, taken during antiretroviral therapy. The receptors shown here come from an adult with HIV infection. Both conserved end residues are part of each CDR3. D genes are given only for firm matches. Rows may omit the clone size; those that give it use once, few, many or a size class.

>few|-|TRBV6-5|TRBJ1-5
TGTGCCAGCAGTCCGGATCCCGATCAGCCCCAGCATTTT
CASSPDPDQPQHF
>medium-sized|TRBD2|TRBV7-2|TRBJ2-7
TGTGCCAGCAGCTCGCCCCCCAGCGGGATTACCTCCTACGAGCAGTACTTC
CASSSPPSGITSYEQYF
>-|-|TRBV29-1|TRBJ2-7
TGCAGCGTCGTCGGGGGGCCCGAGCAGTACTTC
CSVVGGPEQYF
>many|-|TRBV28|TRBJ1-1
TGTGCCAGCAGTTTACCTCCCCTCGGGGTAGCTTTCTTT
CASSLPPLGVAFF
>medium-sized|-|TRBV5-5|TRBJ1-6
TGTGCCAGCAGCCCACCACAGGGAGGGGTAGGGAATTCACCCCTCCACTTT
CASSPPQGGVGNSPLHF
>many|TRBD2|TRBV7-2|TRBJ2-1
TGTGCCAGCAGCTCCGACCCCACCGCTAGCGGGGGTGGTTATGAGCAGTTCTTC
CASSSDPTASGGGYEQFF
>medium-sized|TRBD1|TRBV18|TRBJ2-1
TGTGCCAGCTCAGCCCCGGGACAGACGAGGGAGTTCTTC
CASSAPGQTREFF
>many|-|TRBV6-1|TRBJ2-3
TGTGCCAGCAGTGTCAGGGATTCAGATACGCAGTATTTT
CASSVRDSDTQYF
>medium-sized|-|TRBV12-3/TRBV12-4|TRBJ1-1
TGTGCCAGCAGTCCACTGAACACTGAAGCTTTCTTT
CASSPLNTEAFF
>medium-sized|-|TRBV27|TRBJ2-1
TGTGCCAGCAGTTCGAGCGTGTCCCGCTACAATGAGCAGTTCTTC
CASSSSVSRYNEQFF
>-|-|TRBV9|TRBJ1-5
TGTGCCAGCAGCTTTGGGACCGGGCAGCCCCAGCATTTT
CASSFGTGQPQHF
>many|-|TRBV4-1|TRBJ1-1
TGCGCCAGCAGCCAAGGGGGTCTAGAAGCTTTCTTT
CASSQGGLEAFF
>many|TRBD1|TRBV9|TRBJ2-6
TGTGCCAGCAGCCCTCTAGGGGGACAGGGCTGGGCCAACGTCCTGACTTTC
CASSPLGGQGWANVLTF
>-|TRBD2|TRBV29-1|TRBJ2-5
TGCAGCGTTGGTCTAGCGGGAGGAGAGACCCAGTACTTC
CSVGLAGGETQYF
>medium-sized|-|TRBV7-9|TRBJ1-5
TGTGCCAGCAGCGTTGACGGCGGGGGCAATCAGCCCCAGCATTTT
CASSVDGGGNQPQHF
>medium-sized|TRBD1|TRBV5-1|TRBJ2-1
TGCGCCAGCAGCCCAGAACCGACAGGGGACAATGAGCAGTTCTTC
CASSPEPTGDNEQFF
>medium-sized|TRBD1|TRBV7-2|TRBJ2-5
TGTGCCAGCAGCCCGGTGGGACAGGGCCCTCAAGAGACCCAGTACTTC
CASSPVGQGPQETQYF
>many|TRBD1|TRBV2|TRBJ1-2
TGTGCCAGCTCCGGAACAGGGGTCAACTATGGCTACACCTTC
CASSGTGVNYGYTF